This T cell receptor beta chain appears in the sequencing data of a study of T cell changes during pregnancy in multiple sclerosis. V trimming: 5 bases; J trimming: 7 bases; junction bases outside the gene matches: 4. Germline lookup yields CDR1 PRHDT and CDR2 FYEKMQ (reference sequence). The CDR3 consists of 13 residues. This clone was picked up one time. The data were produced by immunoSEQ multiplex PCR, yet TCRdb's version contains in-frame clones alone and is incomplete. The repertoire holds over 50,000 clones, with around 90% as singletons. The sequence was obtained from a female donor with multiple sclerosis, enrolled in a pregnancy study. V and J are TRBV13 and TRBJ1-2; TRBD1 aligns across 10 bases. The starting material was peripheral blood, obtained in the first trimester of pregnancy. The CDR3 sequence is CASSQGTGVGYTF. The CDR3 DNA is TGTGCCAGCAGCCAAGGGACAGGGGTTGGCTACACCTTC.